A selection of T cell receptor beta chains follows, all from one sample in a study of identical twins. TCRdb fed the 5' RACE reads into MiXCR, producing one record per CDR3 protein. This sample has approximately 680,000 distinct CDR3 sequences; under 8.5% occur once, and the top ten carry less than 2%. These same data were also listed under a study on yellow fever vaccine responses in identical twins.

Material: PBMCs. Receptors originate from a woman younger than 35 in good health. The CDR3 runs from the conserved cysteine through the conserved F or W. The D gene is left open where the match is weak. Part of the rows lack a size; the others show once, few, many or a class for expanded clones.

abundance: -
len: 15
d_gene: -
j_gene: TRBJ2-2
v_gene: TRBV5-1
CDR3aa: CASRAPAGDTGELFF
CDR3nt: TGCGCCAGCAGAGCCCCGGCAGGGGATACCGGGGAGCTGTTTTTT

abundance: -
len: 13
d_gene: TRBD2
j_gene: TRBJ2-1
v_gene: TRBV7-2
CDR3aa: CASSLGSSGEQFF
CDR3nt: TGTGCCAGCAGCTTAGGGTCTAGCGGGGAACAGTTCTTC

abundance: many
len: 16
d_gene: TRBD1
j_gene: TRBJ1-5
v_gene: TRBV4-1
CDR3aa: CASSQDMADRVQPQHF
CDR3nt: TGCGCCAGCAGCCAAGATATGGCGGACAGGGTTCAGCCCCAGCATTTT

abundance: -
len: 15
d_gene: TRBD2
j_gene: TRBJ2-1
v_gene: TRBV7-8
CDR3aa: CASSLAGLLYNEQFF
CDR3nt: TGTGCCAGCAGCTTAGCGGGACTACTATACAATGAGCAGTTCTTC

abundance: -
len: 20
d_gene: TRBD2
j_gene: TRBJ2-1
v_gene: TRBV2
CDR3aa: CASPVGDTGTSGGNYNEQFF
CDR3nt: TGTGCCAGCCCCGTCGGGGACACGGGGACTAGCGGGGGGAACTACAATGAGCAGTTCTTC

abundance: many
len: 17
d_gene: -
j_gene: TRBJ2-4
v_gene: TRBV4-1
CDR3aa: CASSQDQGGSTKNIQYF
CDR3nt: TGCGCCAGCAGCCAAGATCAGGGGGGGTCTACCAAAAACATTCAGTACTTC

abundance: -
len: 12
d_gene: -
j_gene: TRBJ2-7
v_gene: TRBV20-1
CDR3aa: CSASPSRTEQYF
CDR3nt: TGCAGTGCTTCTCCCTCACGGACAGAGCAGTACTTC

abundance: -
len: 15
d_gene: -
j_gene: TRBJ1-5
v_gene: TRBV4-2
CDR3aa: CASSQDGTDDQPQHF
CDR3nt: TGTGCCAGCAGCCAAGACGGGACTGACGATCAGCCCCAGCATTTT

abundance: -
len: 16
d_gene: TRBD1
j_gene: TRBJ2-5
v_gene: TRBV5-1
CDR3aa: CASSFNRQGAGETQYF
CDR3nt: TGCGCCAGCAGCTTCAATAGACAGGGGGCTGGAGAGACCCAGTACTTC

abundance: many
len: 15
d_gene: -
j_gene: TRBJ2-1
v_gene: TRBV5-6
CDR3aa: CASSPQGRPYNEQFF
CDR3nt: TGTGCCAGCAGCCCCCAAGGACGACCGTACAATGAGCAGTTCTTC

abundance: -
len: 14
d_gene: -
j_gene: TRBJ2-3
v_gene: TRBV4-2
CDR3aa: CASSQDVGLEVRYF
CDR3nt: TGTGCCAGCAGCCAAGATGTCGGACTCGAAGTACGGTATTTT

abundance: -
len: 15
d_gene: TRBD1
j_gene: TRBJ1-2
v_gene: TRBV5-1
CDR3aa: CASSRWTGSDYGYTF
CDR3nt: TGCGCCAGCAGCCGATGGACAGGGTCGGACTATGGCTACACCTTC

abundance: few
len: 14
d_gene: -
j_gene: TRBJ2-7
v_gene: TRBV15
CDR3aa: CATSREVAAYEQYF
CDR3nt: TGTGCCACCAGCAGAGAGGTAGCGGCCTACGAGCAGTACTTC

abundance: -
len: 14
d_gene: -
j_gene: TRBJ2-3
v_gene: TRBV27
CDR3aa: CASSLSGLVDTQYF
CDR3nt: TGTGCCAGCAGTTTATCGGGACTGGTAGATACGCAGTATTTT

abundance: -
len: 16
d_gene: TRBD2
j_gene: TRBJ2-1
v_gene: TRBV3-1
CDR3aa: CASSQGRSGGGSEQFF
CDR3nt: TGTGCCAGCAGCCAAGGCCGCAGCGGGGGGGGTAGTGAGCAGTTCTTC

abundance: -
len: 17
d_gene: TRBD2
j_gene: TRBJ2-5
v_gene: TRBV6-2/TRBV6-3
CDR3aa: CASSKLGGREGKETQYF
CDR3nt: TGTGCCAGCTCTAAACTGGGCGGGAGGGAGGGAAAAGAGACCCAGTACTTC

abundance: -
len: 17
d_gene: -
j_gene: TRBJ1-6
v_gene: TRBV4-1
CDR3aa: CASSQLGGVDYNSPLHF
CDR3nt: TGCGCCAGCAGCCAACTGGGAGGGGTAGACTATAATTCACCCCTCCACTTT

abundance: -
len: 15
d_gene: TRBD1
j_gene: TRBJ2-2
v_gene: TRBV12-3/TRBV12-4
CDR3aa: CASRPGTGSAGELFF
CDR3nt: TGTGCCAGCAGGCCCGGGACAGGGAGCGCCGGGGAGCTGTTTTTT

abundance: many
len: 14
d_gene: -
j_gene: TRBJ1-1
v_gene: TRBV12-3/TRBV12-4
CDR3aa: CASSLTRTSTEAFF
CDR3nt: TGTGCCAGCAGTTTAACCAGGACCAGCACTGAAGCTTTCTTT

abundance: many
len: 14
d_gene: -
j_gene: TRBJ1-1
v_gene: TRBV12-3/TRBV12-4
CDR3aa: CASRQGGENTEAFF
CDR3nt: TGTGCCAGCAGACAGGGTGGAGAAAACACTGAAGCTTTCTTT

abundance: -
len: 13
d_gene: -
j_gene: TRBJ2-3
v_gene: TRBV12-5
CDR3aa: CASGLVPGAAQYF
CDR3nt: TGTGCTAGTGGTTTGGTACCCGGGGCAGCGCAGTATTTT

abundance: many
len: 16
d_gene: TRBD2
j_gene: TRBJ2-1
v_gene: TRBV29-1
CDR3aa: CSVRGFASGSSDEQFF
CDR3nt: TGCAGCGTTCGTGGATTCGCTAGCGGGAGTTCGGATGAGCAGTTCTTC

abundance: -
len: 18
d_gene: TRBD2
j_gene: TRBJ2-1
v_gene: TRBV13
CDR3aa: CASSPPLGRGGLRNEQFF
CDR3nt: TGTGCCAGCAGCCCACCCTTGGGGCGGGGGGGCCTTCGCAATGAGCAGTTCTTC

abundance: many
len: 14
d_gene: -
j_gene: TRBJ2-4
v_gene: TRBV29-1
CDR3aa: CSVGDLLAKNIQYF
CDR3nt: TGCAGCGTTGGAGATCTCCTAGCCAAAAACATTCAGTACTTC

abundance: many
len: 14
d_gene: -
j_gene: TRBJ2-2
v_gene: TRBV5-1
CDR3aa: CASRAGSNTGELFF
CDR3nt: TGCGCCAGCAGGGCAGGGTCGAACACCGGGGAGCTGTTTTTT

abundance: many
len: 17
d_gene: -
j_gene: TRBJ1-5
v_gene: TRBV21-1
CDR3aa: CASSNRGDRGREQPQHF
CDR3nt: TGTGCCAGCAGCAATCGTGGGGACAGGGGGCGGGAACAGCCCCAGCATTTT

abundance: -
len: 15
d_gene: TRBD2
j_gene: TRBJ2-3
v_gene: TRBV10-1
CDR3aa: CASSESGSGSYTQYF
CDR3nt: TGCGCCAGCAGTGAGTCGGGTAGCGGGAGTTATACGCAGTATTTT

abundance: few
len: 15
d_gene: TRBD1
j_gene: TRBJ1-4
v_gene: TRBV6-4
CDR3aa: CASSDRGRVGEKLFF
CDR3nt: TGTGCCAGCAGTGACAGGGGGCGAGTGGGAGAAAAACTGTTTTTT

abundance: few
len: 15
d_gene: TRBD2
j_gene: TRBJ2-1
v_gene: TRBV15
CDR3aa: CATAAPGGVMSEQFF
CDR3nt: TGTGCCACCGCTGCGCCGGGGGGAGTAATGAGTGAGCAGTTCTTC

abundance: -
len: 15
d_gene: TRBD1
j_gene: TRBJ1-4
v_gene: TRBV27
CDR3aa: CASSLSRGRNEKLFF
CDR3nt: TGTGCCAGCAGTCTCTCCAGGGGGCGTAATGAAAAACTGTTTTTT

abundance: few
len: 17
d_gene: TRBD2
j_gene: TRBJ2-3
v_gene: TRBV20-1
CDR3aa: CSAIKPGLAGRTDTQYF
CDR3nt: TGCAGTGCTATAAAACCGGGACTAGCGGGGAGAACAGATACGCAGTATTTT

abundance: few
len: 14
d_gene: -
j_gene: TRBJ1-2
v_gene: TRBV6-5
CDR3aa: CASSPHGGPLGLAF
CDR3nt: TGTGCCAGCAGTCCCCACGGGGGACCGCTAGGTTTGGCCTTC

abundance: many
len: 16
d_gene: -
j_gene: TRBJ2-1
v_gene: TRBV5-1
CDR3aa: CASSSYYRDMKNEQFF
CDR3nt: TGCGCCAGCAGCTCTTATTACCGGGACATGAAAAATGAGCAGTTCTTC

abundance: few
len: 11
d_gene: -
j_gene: TRBJ2-1
v_gene: TRBV28
CDR3aa: CASSASRKQFF
CDR3nt: TGTGCCAGCAGCGCCTCCAGAAAGCAGTTCTTC

abundance: few
len: 15
d_gene: TRBD1
j_gene: TRBJ1-1
v_gene: TRBV12-3/TRBV12-4
CDR3aa: CASSPTGAMNTEAFF
CDR3nt: TGTGCCAGCAGCCCGACAGGGGCCATGAACACTGAAGCTTTCTTT

abundance: many
len: 13
d_gene: TRBD1
j_gene: TRBJ1-1
v_gene: TRBV12-3/TRBV12-4
CDR3aa: CASSLTGGSEAFF
CDR3nt: TGTGCCAGCAGTCTTACAGGGGGCTCTGAAGCTTTCTTT

abundance: -
len: 13
d_gene: -
j_gene: TRBJ1-2
v_gene: TRBV12-3/TRBV12-4
CDR3aa: CASSLSTSYGYTF
CDR3nt: TGTGCCAGCAGTTTATCTACTTCCTATGGCTACACCTTC

abundance: many
len: 14
d_gene: TRBD1
j_gene: TRBJ2-5
v_gene: TRBV12-3/TRBV12-4
CDR3aa: CASSTGALQETQYF
CDR3nt: TGTGCCAGCAGTACAGGGGCTCTCCAAGAGACCCAGTACTTC

abundance: -
len: 16
d_gene: -
j_gene: TRBJ1-6
v_gene: TRBV27
CDR3aa: CASNDRPTGTNSPLHF
CDR3nt: TGTGCCAGCAATGATAGACCAACAGGGACCAATTCACCCCTCCACTTT

abundance: many
len: 15
d_gene: -
j_gene: TRBJ1-5
v_gene: TRBV28
CDR3aa: CASMAGHGGNQPQHF
CDR3nt: TGTGCCAGCATGGCAGGTCACGGGGGCAATCAGCCCCAGCATTTT

abundance: many
len: 16
d_gene: TRBD2
j_gene: TRBJ2-2
v_gene: TRBV12-3/TRBV12-4
CDR3aa: CASSPLRGVTTGELFF
CDR3nt: TGTGCCAGCAGTCCACTGCGGGGGGTGACCACCGGGGAGCTGTTTTTT

abundance: -
len: 17
d_gene: -
j_gene: TRBJ2-1
v_gene: TRBV3-1
CDR3aa: CASSHFTWGAVSDEQFF
CDR3nt: TGTGCCAGCAGCCACTTCACGTGGGGGGCCGTTTCAGATGAGCAGTTCTTC

abundance: -
len: 18
d_gene: -
j_gene: TRBJ2-2
v_gene: TRBV24-1
CDR3aa: CATSDLPGNSENTGELFF
CDR3nt: TGTGCCACCAGTGATTTGCCGGGAAACTCCGAAAACACCGGGGAGCTGTTTTTT

abundance: many
len: 14
d_gene: -
j_gene: TRBJ1-1
v_gene: TRBV10-3
CDR3aa: CAISASWGGTEAFF
CDR3nt: TGTGCCATCAGTGCAAGTTGGGGGGGGACTGAAGCTTTCTTT

abundance: -
len: 15
d_gene: TRBD1
j_gene: TRBJ1-6
v_gene: TRBV15
CDR3aa: CATSRDQDRVSPLHF
CDR3nt: TGTGCCACCAGCAGAGATCAAGACAGGGTTTCACCCCTCCACTTT

abundance: few
len: 16
d_gene: TRBD2
j_gene: TRBJ2-5
v_gene: TRBV4-2
CDR3aa: CASSPNQGLAGETQYF
CDR3nt: TGTGCCAGCAGCCCAAACCAGGGACTAGCGGGAGAGACCCAGTACTTC

abundance: few
len: 15
d_gene: TRBD2
j_gene: TRBJ2-1
v_gene: TRBV7-3
CDR3aa: CASSETSGRASAPFF
CDR3nt: TGTGCCAGCAGCGAGACTAGCGGGAGGGCCTCGGCGCCGTTCTTC

abundance: few
len: 14
d_gene: -
j_gene: TRBJ1-2
v_gene: TRBV29-1
CDR3aa: CSHARVAAADGYTF
CDR3nt: TGCAGCCACGCCCGGGTTGCGGCAGCCGATGGCTACACCTTC

abundance: -
len: 14
d_gene: TRBD2
j_gene: TRBJ2-1
v_gene: TRBV12-3/TRBV12-4
CDR3aa: CASSPGLASVEQFF
CDR3nt: TGTGCCAGCAGCCCGGGACTAGCGTCGGTTGAGCAGTTCTTC

abundance: many
len: 13
d_gene: -
j_gene: TRBJ1-1
v_gene: TRBV12-3/TRBV12-4
CDR3aa: CASSFVSFAEAFF
CDR3nt: TGTGCCAGCAGTTTTGTCAGTTTTGCTGAAGCTTTCTTT

abundance: many
len: 14
d_gene: -
j_gene: TRBJ2-1
v_gene: TRBV20-1
CDR3aa: CSARGVLPPNEQFF
CDR3nt: TGCAGTGCTCGTGGGGTATTGCCCCCCAATGAGCAGTTCTTC

abundance: many
len: 16
d_gene: -
j_gene: TRBJ2-5
v_gene: TRBV11-2
CDR3aa: CASTLTGTQHQETQYF
CDR3nt: TGTGCCAGCACCCTTACCGGGACACAACACCAAGAGACCCAGTACTTC

abundance: many
len: 16
d_gene: TRBD2
j_gene: TRBJ2-1
v_gene: TRBV3-1
CDR3aa: CASSQDPLAGGPYQFF
CDR3nt: TGTGCCAGCAGCCAAGATCCCCTAGCGGGAGGGCCGTATCAGTTCTTC

abundance: few
len: 15
d_gene: -
j_gene: TRBJ2-1
v_gene: TRBV12-3/TRBV12-4
CDR3aa: CASSFGGVTYNEQFF
CDR3nt: TGTGCCAGCAGTTTCGGGGGAGTAACCTACAATGAGCAGTTCTTC

abundance: few
len: 15
d_gene: -
j_gene: TRBJ2-7
v_gene: TRBV28
CDR3aa: CASSPLAFSAYEQYF
CDR3nt: TGTGCCAGCAGTCCACTAGCTTTTTCTGCTTACGAGCAGTACTTC

abundance: -
len: 14
d_gene: -
j_gene: TRBJ2-1
v_gene: TRBV9
CDR3aa: CASSVASGSGEQFF
CDR3nt: TGTGCCAGCAGCGTAGCTTCAGGGAGCGGTGAGCAGTTCTTC